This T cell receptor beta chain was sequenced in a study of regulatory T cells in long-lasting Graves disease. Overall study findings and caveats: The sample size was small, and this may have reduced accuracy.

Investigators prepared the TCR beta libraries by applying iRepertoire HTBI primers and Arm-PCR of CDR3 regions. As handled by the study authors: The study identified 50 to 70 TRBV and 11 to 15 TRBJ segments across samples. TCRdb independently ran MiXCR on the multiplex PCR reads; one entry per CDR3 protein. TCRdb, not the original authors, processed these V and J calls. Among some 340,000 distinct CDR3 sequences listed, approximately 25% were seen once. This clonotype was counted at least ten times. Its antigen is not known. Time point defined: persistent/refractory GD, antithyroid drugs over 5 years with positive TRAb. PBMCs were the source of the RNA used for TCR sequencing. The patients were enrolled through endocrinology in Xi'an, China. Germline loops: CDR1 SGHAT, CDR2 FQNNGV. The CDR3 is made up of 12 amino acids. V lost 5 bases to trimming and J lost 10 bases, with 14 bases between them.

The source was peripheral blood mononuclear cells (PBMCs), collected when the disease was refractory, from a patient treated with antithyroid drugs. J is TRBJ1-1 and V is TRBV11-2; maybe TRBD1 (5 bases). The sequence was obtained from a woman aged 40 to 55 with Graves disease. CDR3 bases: TGTGCCAGCAGCGTCCCGGGGCTGGGAGCTTTCTTT. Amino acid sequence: CASSVPGLGAFF.